This TCR beta chain comes out of a study of vaccination and CD4 T cells after COVID-19. Study background: Stimulation of the cells used overlapping spike peptide pools from SARS-CoV-2 and from the common cold coronaviruses HCoV-NL63, HCoV-OC43 and HCoV-229E.

Sequenced with the Oncomine TCR Beta short-read assay was DNA taken from cultured CD4+ T cells. MiXCR, applied by TCRdb to the PCR reads, yields one record per CDR3 protein. This table holds approximately 21,000 distinct CDR3 sequences, 44% found once. Treatment of the sample: approximately 9-day PBMC culture with coronavirus spike peptide pools or control peptides (ViraFEST assay). Study conclusions and caveats: Of the reactive clones in convalescent patients, a median about 90% showed up only post-vaccination.

The germline gives CDR1 ENHRY, CDR2 SYGVKD. This CDR3 has 14 residues. The ends were cut back, 5 bases at V and 0 bases at J, with 7 bases in the middle. Worth noting for this clonotype: Its antigen remains unidentified.

The chain uses TRBV10-3 and TRBJ2-2, with TRBD1 as a possible D gene (5 bases). This receptor was identified in a human donor who had recovered from COVID-19. Sequences were derived from CD4+ T cells from blood, cultured in vitro, sampled before SARS-CoV-2 vaccination. Written as DNA, the CDR3 is TGTGCCATCAGTACGGACACGAACACCGGGGAGCTGTTTTTT. It translates to CAISTDTNTGELFF.